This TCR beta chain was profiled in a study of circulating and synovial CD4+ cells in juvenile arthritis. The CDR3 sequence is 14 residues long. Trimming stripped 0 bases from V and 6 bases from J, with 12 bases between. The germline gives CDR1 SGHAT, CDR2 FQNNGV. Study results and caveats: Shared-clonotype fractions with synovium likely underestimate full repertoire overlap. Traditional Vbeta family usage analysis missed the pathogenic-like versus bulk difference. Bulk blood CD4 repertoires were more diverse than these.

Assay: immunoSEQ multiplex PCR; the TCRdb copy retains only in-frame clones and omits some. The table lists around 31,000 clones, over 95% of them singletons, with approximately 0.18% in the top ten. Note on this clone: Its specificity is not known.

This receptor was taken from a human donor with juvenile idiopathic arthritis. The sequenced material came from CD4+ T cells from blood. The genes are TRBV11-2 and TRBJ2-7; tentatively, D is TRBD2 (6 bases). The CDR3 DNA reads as TGTGCCAGCAGCTTAGAGACGGGAGCAGTCGAGCAGTACTTC. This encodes CASSLETGAVEQYF.